A selection of T cell receptor beta chains follows, all from one sample in a study of monozygotic twins with inflammatory bowel disease. No DNA is given; TCRdb re-called the 5' RACE reads and lists each CDR3 protein once. This sample contains 300,000 to 450,000 distinct CDR3 sequences. Sequencing was carried out using blood. The source is a human donor with ulcerative colitis or Crohn's disease, or a healthy co-twin of an affected twin (not recorded which). The CDR3 runs from the conserved cysteine through the conserved F or W. The order of the fields is V gene, J gene, CDR3 protein.

V: TRBV5-1; J: TRBJ1-4; CDR3: CASSRFLATNEKLFF
V: TRBV4-2; J: TRBJ2-1; CDR3: CASSSEGTQRSVF
V: TRBV12-3/TRBV12-4; J: TRBJ2-7; CDR3: CASSPRQVGEQYF
V: TRBV20-1; J: TRBJ2-7; CDR3: CSASGGTYEQYF
V: TRBV30; J: TRBJ2-1; CDR3: CAWSVMGLNPFF
V: TRBV20-1; J: TRBJ2-2; CDR3: CSARDRGGWTGELFF
V: TRBV27; J: TRBJ2-7; CDR3: CASSRLESLLEQYF
V: TRBV27; J: TRBJ2-4; CDR3: CASSLRQGPPENIQYF
V: TRBV12-3/TRBV12-4; J: TRBJ2-7; CDR3: CASSLWRQGDGEQYF
V: TRBV28; J: TRBJ2-1; CDR3: CASSVLLGQGVADEQFF
V: TRBV12-3/TRBV12-4; J: TRBJ1-6; CDR3: CASSRQAYNSPLHF
V: TRBV7-8; J: TRBJ2-1; CDR3: CASSPPVTSGFF
V: TRBV20-1; J: TRBJ2-7; CDR3: CSASHRQALYEQYF
V: TRBV6-2/TRBV6-3; J: TRBJ2-1; CDR3: CASSYYGESYNEQFF
V: TRBV30; J: TRBJ2-1; CDR3: CAWSVGGGSLNEQFF
V: TRBV5-1; J: TRBJ1-6; CDR3: CASSSDSNSPLHF
V: TRBV11-1; J: TRBJ2-3; CDR3: CASSSNTGTQNTPTDTQYF
V: TRBV12-3/TRBV12-4; J: TRBJ1-5; CDR3: CASSLRRGGYGNQPQHF
V: TRBV4-1; J: TRBJ2-7; CDR3: CASSQDLGQGINEQYF
V: TRBV20-1; J: TRBJ1-6; CDR3: CSASPTGGWGSPLHF
V: TRBV18; J: TRBJ2-1; CDR3: CASSLAGTNNNEQFF
V: TRBV5-1; J: TRBJ2-3; CDR3: CASSFGRAGVSLDTQYF
V: TRBV2; J: TRBJ2-3; CDR3: CASSAGLAVTTDTQYF